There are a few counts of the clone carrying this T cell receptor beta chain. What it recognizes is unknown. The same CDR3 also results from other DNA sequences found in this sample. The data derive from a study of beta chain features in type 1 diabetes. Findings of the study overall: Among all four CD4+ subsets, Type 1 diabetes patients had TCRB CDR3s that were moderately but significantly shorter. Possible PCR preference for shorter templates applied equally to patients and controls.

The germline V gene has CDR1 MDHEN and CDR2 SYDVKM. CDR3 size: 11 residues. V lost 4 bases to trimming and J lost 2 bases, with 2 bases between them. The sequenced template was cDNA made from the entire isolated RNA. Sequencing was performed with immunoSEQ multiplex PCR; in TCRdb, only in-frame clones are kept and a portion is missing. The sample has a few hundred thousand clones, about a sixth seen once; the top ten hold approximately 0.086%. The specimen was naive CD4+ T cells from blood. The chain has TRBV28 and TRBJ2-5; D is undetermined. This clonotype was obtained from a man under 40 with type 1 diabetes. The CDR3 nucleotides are TGTGCCAGCAGTTCTCAAGAGACCCAGTACTTC. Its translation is CASSSQETQYF.